This TCR beta chain was sequenced for a study of cytomegalovirus exposure and HLA in healthy donors (TCRdb year 2017). Regarding the research as a whole: According to a later analysis, one platform produced both the roughly 130 validation repertoires and the 666 repertoires of the first cohort. In addition to the first cohort of hundreds of subjects, a separate validation cohort of 130 or so different subjects was used. To predict cytomegalovirus infection status, the study combined high-throughput TCR immunosequencing, statistical association of individual TCRs with disease status, and machine learning. The study aimed to test whether cataloging public T cell receptors could reveal signatures of past pathogen exposure. Results the study describes overall, beyond this receptor: Of the cluster scores, about 94% were above 0 in a later analysis, which found that TCRs clustered in the first cohort also tended to co-occur in the 95 to 150 validation repertoires. It was suggested by the authors that the approach could potentially be generalized to other disease states and immunological phenotypes. In both the original and validation cohorts, the classifier was reported to diagnose cytomegalovirus status with high specificity and sensitivity. Three of the identified cytomegalovirus-associated TCR beta chains were confirmed in vitro to be specific for cytomegalovirus antigens. Most TCR sequences were observed very rarely across donors, whereas some public TCRs were present in many individuals. The study gave a list of some 150 TCR beta chains associated with cytomegalovirus. The validation cohort had no HLA typing available for a later analysis, so co-occurrence within that cohort was assessed over all 130 or so repertoires.

The CDR1 and CDR2 encoded by the germline V gene (reference sequence) are MNHEY and SMNVEV. The CDR3 runs 11 amino acids, cysteine and phenylalanine included. Just CDR3 DNA is preserved here, 33 bases in frame from base 1. The donors were included in the validation cohort of over a hundred subjects, a group kept apart from the roughly 680-subject first cohort. The library was obtained by the immunoSEQ multiplex PCR assay. The original methods were these. To diagnose cytomegalovirus status from the catalog of TCR beta chain sequences, a statistical classification framework was built. Held by TCRdb, this immuneACCESS table contains in-frame sequences only and omits some clones. Under half of the omission traces to an unresolved V gene where checked; the cause of the rest is unknown. V and J calls and clone size are as listed in that table; D and trimming were resolved from the DNA. The sample yields approximately 230,000 clones; roughly 84% were counted once. The ten most abundant clones make up approximately 12% of the sample.

About this clone itself: No cognate antigen has been identified for it. A junction end diverges from the germline sequence, so it may reflect a read error.

The chain was built from TRBV27 and TRBJ2-2; the D gene assignment is ambiguous. Specimen: PBMCs. The sequence was collected from a man aged 18 to 30 in good health and CMV-seropositive. Here the CDR3 is given as CPTVNTGELFF. The DNA sequence reads TGCCCCACAGTTAACACCGGGGAGCTGTTTTTT.